This T cell receptor beta chain was identified during a study of cytomegalovirus exposure and HLA in healthy donors. Overall study results and limits: It was reportedly the case that the classifier diagnosed cytomegalovirus status with high specificity and sensitivity.

Concerning this clone: Its specificity is not known.

This PCR relied on a set of 60 Vbeta primers and 13 Jbeta primers. Assay used: immunoSEQ multiplex PCR; TCRdb lists only in-frame clones, some missing. Its table records roughly 78,000 clones. Germline-derived CDR1 and CDR2 are SGHRS and YFSETQ. The CDR3 is 15 amino acids. V was clipped by 5 bases and J by 3 bases; unmatched bases: 8. Specimen: PBMCs. The TCR was taken from a man aged 35 to 55 in good health and CMV-seronegative. The chain recombines TRBV5-1 with TRBJ2-1, with 7 bases fitting TRBD1. CDR3 nucleotide sequence: TGCGCCAGCAGTCGGGACAGACCAGGCTACAATGAGCAGTTCTTC. Residues: CASSRDRPGYNEQFF.